This record concerns one TCR beta chain sequence. This entry comes from a study of technical replicates of blood from a handful of donors. CDR3 length: 13 amino acids. J was trimmed by 4 bases and V by 5 bases; bases with no gene match: 5. Germline assignment: CDR1 ENHRY and CDR2 SYGVKD. The protocol was immunoSEQ multiplex PCR, while the TCRdb copy is restricted to in-frame clones and leaves out a portion. The data hold 75,000 to 90,000 clones, with 96% observed a single time. V is TRBV10-3 and J is TRBJ2-7, with 7 bases lining up with TRBD2. The TCR originated in a human donor in good health. The sample consisted of T cells isolated from PBMCs. The CDR3 region has the DNA TGTGCCATCAGTCTAGCGGACACTTACGAGCAGTACTTC. It translates to CAISLADTYEQYF.